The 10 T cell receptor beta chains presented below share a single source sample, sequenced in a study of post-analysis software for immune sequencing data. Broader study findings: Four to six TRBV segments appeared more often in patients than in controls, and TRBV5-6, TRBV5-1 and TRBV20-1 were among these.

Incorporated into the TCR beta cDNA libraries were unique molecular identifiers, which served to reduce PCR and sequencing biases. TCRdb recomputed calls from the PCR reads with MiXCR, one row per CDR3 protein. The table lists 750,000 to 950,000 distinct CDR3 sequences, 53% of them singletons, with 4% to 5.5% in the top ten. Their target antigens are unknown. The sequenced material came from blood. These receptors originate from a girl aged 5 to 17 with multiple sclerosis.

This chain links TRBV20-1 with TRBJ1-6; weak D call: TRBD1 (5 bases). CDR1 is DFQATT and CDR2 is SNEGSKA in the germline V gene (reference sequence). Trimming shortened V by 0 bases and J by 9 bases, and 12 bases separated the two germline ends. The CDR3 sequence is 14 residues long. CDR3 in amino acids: CSARDGHDFSPLHF. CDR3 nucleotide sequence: TGCAGTGCTAGAGACGGACACGATTTTTCACCCCTCCACTTT.

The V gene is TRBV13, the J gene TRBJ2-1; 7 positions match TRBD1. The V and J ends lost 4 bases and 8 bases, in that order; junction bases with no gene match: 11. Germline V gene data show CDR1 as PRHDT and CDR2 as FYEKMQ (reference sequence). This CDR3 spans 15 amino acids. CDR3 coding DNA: TGTGCCAGCAGCTCGGGGACAGAGCCAGGGGATGAGCAGTTCTTC. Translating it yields CASSSGTEPGDEQFF.

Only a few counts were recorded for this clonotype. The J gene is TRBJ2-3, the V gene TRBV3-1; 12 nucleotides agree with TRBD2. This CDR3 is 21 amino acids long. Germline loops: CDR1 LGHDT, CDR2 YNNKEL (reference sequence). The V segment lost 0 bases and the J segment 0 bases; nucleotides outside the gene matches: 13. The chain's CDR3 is CASSQERLAGAPSTSTDTQYF. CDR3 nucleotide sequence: TGTGCCAGCAGCCAAGAGCGACTAGCGGGGGCACCCTCGACTAGCACAGATACGCAGTATTTT.

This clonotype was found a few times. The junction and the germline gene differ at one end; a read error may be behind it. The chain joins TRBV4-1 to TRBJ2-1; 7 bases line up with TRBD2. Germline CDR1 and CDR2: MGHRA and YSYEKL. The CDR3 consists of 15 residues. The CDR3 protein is CASSQVPSGYSEQFF. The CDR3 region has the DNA TGCGCCAGCAGCCAAGTGCCTAGCGGCTACAGTGAGCAGTTCTTC.

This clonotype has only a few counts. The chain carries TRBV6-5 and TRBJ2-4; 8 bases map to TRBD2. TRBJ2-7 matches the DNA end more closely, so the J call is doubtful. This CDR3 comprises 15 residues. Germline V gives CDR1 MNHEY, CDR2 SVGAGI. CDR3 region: CASSYQASGSYEQYF. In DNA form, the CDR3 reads TGTGCCAGCAGTTACCAGGCTAGCGGGTCCTACGAGCAGTACTTC.

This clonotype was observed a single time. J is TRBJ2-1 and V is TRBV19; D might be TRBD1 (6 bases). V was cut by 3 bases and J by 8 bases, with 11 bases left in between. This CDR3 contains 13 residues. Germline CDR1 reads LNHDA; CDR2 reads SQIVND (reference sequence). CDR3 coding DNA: TGTGCCAGTAGTATTTCGTGGGGGCATGAGCAGTTCTTC. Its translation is CASSISWGHEQFF.

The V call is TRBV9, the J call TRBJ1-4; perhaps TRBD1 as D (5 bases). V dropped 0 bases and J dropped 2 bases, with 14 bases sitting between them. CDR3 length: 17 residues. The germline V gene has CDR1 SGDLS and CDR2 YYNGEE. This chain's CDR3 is CASSVGRARGTNEKLFF. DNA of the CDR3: TGTGCCAGCAGCGTAGGCAGGGCCCGGGGCACTAATGAAAAACTGTTTTTT.

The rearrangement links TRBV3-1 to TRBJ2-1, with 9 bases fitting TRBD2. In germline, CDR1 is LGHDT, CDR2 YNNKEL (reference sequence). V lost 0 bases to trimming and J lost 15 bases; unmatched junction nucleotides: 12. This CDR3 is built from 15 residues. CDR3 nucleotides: TGTGCCAGCAGCCAAGATCGAACTAGCGGGCCCAAGGCGTTCTTC. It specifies CASSQDRTSGPKAFF.

CDR3 region: CASSQRLAGGYEQYF. The CDR3 region has the DNA TGTGCCAGCAGTCAACGACTAGCGGGCGGCTACGAGCAGTACTTC. The chain carries TRBV7-9 and TRBJ2-7, with 10 bases matching TRBD2. V was clipped by 6 bases and J by 3 bases; unmatched bases: 8. This CDR3 is built from 15 residues. Germline V lookup: CDR1 SEHNR, CDR2 FQNEAQ (reference sequence).

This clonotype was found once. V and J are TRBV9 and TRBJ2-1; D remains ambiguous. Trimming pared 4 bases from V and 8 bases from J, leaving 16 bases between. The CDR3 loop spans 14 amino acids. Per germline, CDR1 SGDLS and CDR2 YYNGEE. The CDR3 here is CASSPFGASDEQFF. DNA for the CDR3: TGTGCCAGCAGCCCGTTCGGTGCCTCGGATGAGCAGTTCTTC.